These 6 T cell receptor beta chains share one sample of origin, sequenced in a study of T cell responses to AZD1222 COVID-19 vaccine. Profiled with immunoSEQ multiplex PCR; TCRdb holds only in-frame clones, not every one. This sample yields 150,000 or so clones, of which about 88% are seen a single time; approximately 17% belongs to the top ten. The sequences come from peripheral blood, collected on day 0 of AZD1222 vaccination. The source of these receptors is an adult in good health.

The gene calls are TRBV9 and TRBJ2-1; D could derive from TRBD1 or TRBD2 (5 bases each). V was trimmed by 6 bases and J by 4 bases, leaving 14 bases between them. The CDR3 consists of 14 residues. Germline loops: CDR1 SGDLS, CDR2 YYNGEE. The CDR3 DNA is TGTGCCAGCAACCCCCGGGACGGATACAATGAGCAGTTCTTC. Protein product: CASNPRDGYNEQFF.

This chain joins TRBV6-6 and TRBJ1-1; 8 bases align to TRBD1. Germline lookup yields CDR1 MNHNY and CDR2 SVGAGI (reference sequence). The CDR3 is 15 amino acids. The ends lost 2 bases at V and 5 bases at J; junction bases unmatched: 7. The DNA for the CDR3 is TGTGCCAGCAGTTACCCCGGGACAGGCGGGACTGAAGCTTTCTTT. This codes for CASSYPGTGGTEAFF.

CDR3 amino acids: CASSVGVARENTEAFF. Written as DNA, the CDR3 is TGTGCCAGCAGCGTAGGGGTGGCCAGGGAAAACACTGAAGCTTTCTTT. The chain combines TRBV9 with TRBJ1-1; D might be TRBD1 (5 bases). This CDR3 comprises 16 residues. The germline V gene has CDR1 SGDLS and CDR2 YYNGEE. V was trimmed by 0 bases and J by 2 bases, leaving 14 bases between them.

This rearrangement joins TRBV7-9 to TRBJ2-2; D is possibly TRBD1 (6 bases). Germline V gene lookup returns CDR1 SEHNR and CDR2 FQNEAQ (reference sequence). This CDR3 is 16 amino acids long. The germline V and J ends were trimmed by 5 bases and 0 bases, with 13 bases remaining between them. CDR3 region: CASSPGQITNTGELFF. DNA of the CDR3: TGTGCCAGCAGCCCCGGACAGATTACGAACACCGGGGAGCTGTTTTTT.

The chain links TRBV11-2 to TRBJ1-6, with D tentatively TRBD1 (6 bases). Germline V gives CDR1 SGHAT, CDR2 FQNNGV. The V and J ends lost 5 bases and 4 bases respectively, with 15 bases between them. The CDR3 runs 16 residues. CDR3 sequence: CASSHDRSAYNSPLHF. CDR3 nucleotides: TGTGCCAGCAGCCATGACAGGAGCGCGTATAATTCACCCCTCCACTTT.

V is TRBV2 and J is TRBJ1-5, with TRBD1 identical over 8 bases. CDR3 length equals 15 residues. Trimming took 4 bases from V and 5 from J; bases not matched to a gene: 7. Germline-derived CDR1 and CDR2 are SNHLY and FYNNEI. CDR3 nucleotides: TGTGCCAGCAGTGCGGACAGGGCAACGTATCAGCCCCAGCATTTT. This encodes CASSADRATYQPQHF.